This T cell receptor (beta chain) was sequenced in a study of Ad26.COV2.S vaccination and SARS-CoV-2 variants. A word on this clone: Its cognate antigen is unknown.

Deletions cut 2 bases from V and 0 bases from J, with 4 bases between. Germline V gene sequence: CDR1 MNHEY, CDR2 SVGAGI. The CDR3 totals 13 residues. Study outcomes and limitations: Responses of spike-specific T cells (both CD8+ and CD4+) reportedly showed substantial breadth after vaccination.

Assay used: immunoSEQ multiplex PCR; TCRdb lists only in-frame clones, some missing. The sample carries 300,000 to 400,000 clones, about 90% recorded once. The TCR originated in a human donor who had recovered from COVID-19. The sequences come from peripheral blood, collected after recovery from COVID-19. The chain joins TRBV6-5 to TRBJ1-1; D remains ambiguous. Here the CDR3 reads CASSYNMNTEAFF. The CDR3 nucleotides read TGTGCCAGCAGTTACAATATGAACACTGAAGCTTTCTTT.